A selection of T cell receptor beta chains follows, all from one sample in a study of cytomegalovirus exposure and HLA in healthy donors. TCRdb keeps only in-frame clones here, not all; method: immunoSEQ multiplex PCR. Altogether over 150,000 clones are present, 84% being singletons, with the ten largest covering roughly 0.38%. The sample comprised PBMCs. The receptors derive from a boy aged 2 to 10 in good health and CMV-seronegative. CDR3s include the opening cysteine and the closing phenylalanine or tryptophan.

TRBV7-8 CASSLDGTSAYEQYF
TRBV6-6 CASIDGRGSYNEQFF
TRBV27 CASRRTFLAGGPDTGELFF
TRBV12-5 CASGLRLAGEYEQYF
TRBV19 CASSIGGQGHQPQHF
TRBV6-5 CASGQGNGYTF
TRBV18 CASSPPSPNTEAFF
TRBV29-1 CSVDEASSSTDTQYF
TRBV6-1 CASSGQGVNTIYF
TRBV6-5 CASSARQDGGYTF
TRBV25-1 CASSEWGNSYEQYF
TRBV28 CASSLTANYGYTF
TRBV19 CASSSDTGNGNQPQHF
TRBV27 CATLGESYTF
TRBV13 CASSPGFGGDEQFF
TRBV15 CATSLRSTDTQYF
TRBV4-1 CASSQDGGEHNSPLHF
TRBV19 CASSMGAFSGNTIYF
TRBV4-1 CASSQLGSRTDTQYF
TRBV18 CASSRTGGGNSPLHF
TRBV12-5 CASGLAPGHRYNEQFF
TRBV30 CAGLTGTGPGEQYF
TRBV5-6 CASSLSGSQPQHF
TRBV7-6 CASRRLAHEQFF
TRBV18 CASSPLRGNSGNTIYF
TRBV5-4 CASSFITGGSGEQYF
TRBV9 CASSVGPLTYEQYF